These 6 T cell receptor beta chains originate from one sample sequenced in a study of CD8 T cells in ankylosing spondylitis. TCRdb recomputed calls from the 5' RACE reads with MiXCR, one row per CDR3 protein. The table records about 30,000 distinct CDR3 sequences, less than 6.5% of them present only once. Sequenced sample: blood, either unsorted or a sorted T cell fraction (not recorded which). These receptors all come from a female donor with ankylosing spondylitis or in good health (not recorded which).

By frequency in the sample, this clonotype is medium-sized. The chain uses TRBV11-2 and TRBJ1-2, with D perhaps TRBD1 (5 bases). The V gene lost 3 bases and the J gene lost 5 bases, with 7 bases spanning the gap. This CDR3 has 12 amino acids. Per the germline V gene, CDR1 is SGHAT and CDR2 is FQNNGV. DNA for the CDR3: TGTGCCAGCAGCTTGGGACCTTATGGCTACACCTTC. Protein: CASSLGPYGYTF.

At least ten counts were recorded for this clonotype. CDR3 nucleotides: TGTGCCAGCAGCGTAGCGGACAATGAGCAGTTCTTC. It yields the protein CASSVADNEQFF. The chain joins TRBV9 to TRBJ2-1; D unclear. The CDR3 is 12 amino acids. Germline CDR1 and CDR2: SGDLS and YYNGEE. The germline V and J ends were trimmed by 0 bases and 5 bases, with 3 bases remaining between them.

This clonotype was found many times. The V call is TRBV9, the J call TRBJ2-7; 9 positions agree with TRBD1. Trimming took 3 bases from V and 2 from J; bases not matched to a gene: 9. Germline lookup yields CDR1 SGDLS and CDR2 YYNGEE. This CDR3 is built from 16 residues. The CDR3 loop is CASSAGQGLGPYEQYF. The CDR3 DNA reads TGTGCCAGCAGCGCGGGACAGGGTCTGGGCCCCTACGAGCAGTACTTC. Full variable domain (outside the CDR3, taken from reference TRBV9 and TRBJ2-7): DSGVTQTPKHLITATGQRVTLRCSPRSGDLSVYWYQQSLDQGLQFLIQYYNGEERAKGNILERFSAQQFPDLHSELNLSSLELGDSALYFCASSAGQGLGPYEQYFGPGTRLTVT.

This clonotype has a count of ten or more. The gene calls are TRBV9 and TRBJ1-6, with a tentative D call TRBD1 (5 bases). Per the germline V gene, CDR1 is SGDLS and CDR2 is YYNGEE. The CDR3 length is 14 residues. With 2 bases removed from V and 10 bases from J, the gap between germline ends came to 13 bases. In DNA, the CDR3 is TGTGCCAGCAGCGTTTCGGGGTCAGGGTCACCCCTCCACTTT. Translating gives CASSVSGSGSPLHF.

CDR3 DNA: TGTGCCAGCAGCCCTCCGACTGGGCGGGAGACCCAGTACTTC. Translation: CASSPPTGRETQYF. The V and J genes are TRBV9 and TRBJ2-5, with D unclear. The CDR3 runs 14 residues. The ends were cut back, 4 bases at V and 5 bases at J, with 15 bases in the middle. CDR1 is SGDLS, CDR2 YYNGEE, per germline.

This clonotype was seen ten or more times. This chain links TRBV9 with TRBJ2-3, with 7 bases lining up with TRBD1. With V trimmed by 4 bases and J by 5 bases, 10 bases remained unmatched. The germline gives CDR1 SGDLS, CDR2 YYNGEE. CDR3 length: 15 amino acids. CDR3 nucleotide sequence: TGTGCCAGCAGCCCCCAGGGGGTTCGGGGAGATACGCAGTATTTT. Translation gives CASSPQGVRGDTQYF.